This T cell receptor (beta chain) was found in a study of T cells after yellow fever vaccination. Using its own MiXCR run on the 5' RACE reads, TCRdb lists one record per CDR3 protein. The sample gives some 350,000 distinct CDR3 sequences, approximately 4.2% of which show up once; roughly 26% is in the top ten. The CDR3 has 19 amino acids. Losses at the gene ends were 5 bases for V and 0 bases for J; bases not matched to a gene: 14. Germline CDR1 is WNHNN and CDR2 is SYGVQD (reference sequence). This clonotype has just a few counts. The sequencing here drew on PBMCs, taken 5 days after the yellow fever booster vaccination. The gene calls are TRBV10-1 and TRBJ2-1, with 9 nucleotides matching TRBD2. The source of this sequence is a man younger than 35 who received the YFV17D yellow fever vaccine. The CDR3 region has the DNA TGCGCCAGCAGTCCCGGGACTAGCCCCTCCTTGAGCTCCTACAATGAGCAGTTCTTC. Translating it yields CASSPGTSPSLSSYNEQFF.